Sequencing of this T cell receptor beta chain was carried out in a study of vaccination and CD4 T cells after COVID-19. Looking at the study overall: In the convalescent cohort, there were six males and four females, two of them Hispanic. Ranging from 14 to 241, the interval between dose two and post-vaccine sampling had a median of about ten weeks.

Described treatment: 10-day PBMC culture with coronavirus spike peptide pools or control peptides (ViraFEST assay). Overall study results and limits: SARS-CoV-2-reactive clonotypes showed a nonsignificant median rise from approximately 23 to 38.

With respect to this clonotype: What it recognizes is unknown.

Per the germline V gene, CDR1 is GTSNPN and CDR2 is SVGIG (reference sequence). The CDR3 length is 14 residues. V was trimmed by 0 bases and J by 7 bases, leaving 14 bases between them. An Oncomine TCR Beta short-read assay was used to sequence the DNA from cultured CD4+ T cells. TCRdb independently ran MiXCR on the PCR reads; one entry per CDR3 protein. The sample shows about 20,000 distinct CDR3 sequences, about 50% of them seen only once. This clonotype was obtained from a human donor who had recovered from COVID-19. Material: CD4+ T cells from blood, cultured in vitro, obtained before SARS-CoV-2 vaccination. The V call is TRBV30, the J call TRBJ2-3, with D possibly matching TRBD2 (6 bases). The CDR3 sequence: CAWSVGGTFNTQYF. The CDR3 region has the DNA TGTGCCTGGAGTGTTGGGGGGACCTTCAATACGCAGTATTTT. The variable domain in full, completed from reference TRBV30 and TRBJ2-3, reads SQTIHQWPATLVQPVGSPLSLECTVEGTSNPNLYWYRQAAGRGLQLLFYSVGIGQISSEVPQNLSASRPQDRQFILSSKKLLLSDSGFYLCAWSVGGTFNTQYFGPGTRLTVL.